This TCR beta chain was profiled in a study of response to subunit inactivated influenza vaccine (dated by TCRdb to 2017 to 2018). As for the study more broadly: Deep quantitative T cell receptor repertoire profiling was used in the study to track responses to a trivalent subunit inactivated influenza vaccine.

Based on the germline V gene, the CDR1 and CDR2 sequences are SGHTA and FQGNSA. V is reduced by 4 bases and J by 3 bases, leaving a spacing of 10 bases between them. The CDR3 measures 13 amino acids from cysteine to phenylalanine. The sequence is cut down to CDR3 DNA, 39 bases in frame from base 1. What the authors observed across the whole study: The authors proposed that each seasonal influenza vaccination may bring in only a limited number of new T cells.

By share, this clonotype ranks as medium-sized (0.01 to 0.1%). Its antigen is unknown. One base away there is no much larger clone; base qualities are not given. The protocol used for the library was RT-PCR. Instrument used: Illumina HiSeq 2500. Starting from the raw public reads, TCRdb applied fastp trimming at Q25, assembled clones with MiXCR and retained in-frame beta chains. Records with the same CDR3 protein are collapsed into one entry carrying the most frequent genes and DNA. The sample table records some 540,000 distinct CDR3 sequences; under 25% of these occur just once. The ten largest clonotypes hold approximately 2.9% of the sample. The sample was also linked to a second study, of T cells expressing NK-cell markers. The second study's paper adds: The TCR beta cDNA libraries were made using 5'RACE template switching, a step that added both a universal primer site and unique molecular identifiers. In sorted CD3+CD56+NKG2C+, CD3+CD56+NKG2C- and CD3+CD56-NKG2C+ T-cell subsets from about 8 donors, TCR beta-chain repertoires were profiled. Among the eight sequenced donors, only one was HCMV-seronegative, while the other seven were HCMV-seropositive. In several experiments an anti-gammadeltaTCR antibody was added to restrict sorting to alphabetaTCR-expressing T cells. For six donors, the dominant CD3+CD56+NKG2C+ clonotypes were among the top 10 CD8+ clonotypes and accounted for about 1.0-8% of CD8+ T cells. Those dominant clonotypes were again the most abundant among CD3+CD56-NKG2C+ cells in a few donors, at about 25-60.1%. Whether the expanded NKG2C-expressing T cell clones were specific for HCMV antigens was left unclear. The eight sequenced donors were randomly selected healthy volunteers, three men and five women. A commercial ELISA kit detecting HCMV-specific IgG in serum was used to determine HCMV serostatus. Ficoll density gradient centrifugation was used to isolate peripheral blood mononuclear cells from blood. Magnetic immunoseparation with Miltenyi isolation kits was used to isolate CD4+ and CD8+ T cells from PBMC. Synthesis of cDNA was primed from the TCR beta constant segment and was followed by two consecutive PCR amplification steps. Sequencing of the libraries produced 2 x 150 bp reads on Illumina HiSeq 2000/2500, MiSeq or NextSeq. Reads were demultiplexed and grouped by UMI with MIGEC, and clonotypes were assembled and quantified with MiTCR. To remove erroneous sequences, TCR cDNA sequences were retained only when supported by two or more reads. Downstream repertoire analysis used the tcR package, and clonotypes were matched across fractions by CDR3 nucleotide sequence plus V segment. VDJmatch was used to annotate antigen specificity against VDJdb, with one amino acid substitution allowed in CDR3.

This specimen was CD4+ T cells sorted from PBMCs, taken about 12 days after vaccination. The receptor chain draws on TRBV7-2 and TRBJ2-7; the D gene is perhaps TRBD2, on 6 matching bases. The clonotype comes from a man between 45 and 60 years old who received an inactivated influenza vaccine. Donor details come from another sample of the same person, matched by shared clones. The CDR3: CASSSGTFYEQYF. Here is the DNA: TGTGCCAGCAGCTCCGGGACTTTCTACGAGCAGTACTTC.